Here is one T cell receptor beta chain with its context. This entry comes from a study of blood T cell repertoires in COVID-19. The authors' processing: Nucleated cell number was recorded as an estimate derived from reference gene primer amplification. Assay used: immunoSEQ multiplex PCR; TCRdb lists only in-frame clones, some missing. V, J and clone size reflect that table, while D and trimming were determined from the DNA. In the table there are about 160,000 clones, approximately 80% of which are singletons. With V trimmed by 4 bases and J by 4 bases, 4 bases remained unmatched. The germline V gene encodes CDR1 KGHSH and CDR2 LQKENI. The CDR3 covers 14 residues.

The genes are TRBV18 and TRBJ1-5; the match to TRBD1 covers 7 bases. This clonotype was sampled from a woman older than 75 with acute or convalescent COVID-19. Material: peripheral blood. The CDR3 spells CASSQGTANQPQHF. DNA of the CDR3: TGTGCCAGCTCACAGGGGACAGCTAATCAGCCCCAGCATTTT.